This T cell receptor beta chain was found in a study of identical twins. Germline V gives CDR1 SGHVS, CDR2 FNYEAQ. The ends lost 6 bases at V and 5 bases at J; junction bases unmatched: 10. This CDR3 spans 15 amino acids. Study-wide results and limits: Instead of following the same donors, the conclusions were based on cross-sectional statistical analysis. Twin-shared out-of-frame alpha sequences were enriched for low generation probability. Modelling underestimated the level of out-of-frame TCR alpha sharing observed in monozygotic twins. Zero-insertion findings could be partly confounded by invariant cells (MAIT and iNKT cells).

From the 5' RACE reads, TCRdb called clonotypes with MiXCR, one entry per CDR3 protein. The table lists hundreds of thousands of distinct CDR3 sequences, more than 9% of them singletons. This clonotype was picked up a small number of times. Its target is not known. These records were also assigned to another study, of yellow fever vaccine responses in identical twins.

Sequencing was performed on PBMCs. This chain links TRBV7-6 with TRBJ2-5, with 9 positions matching TRBD1. The origin of this receptor is a woman under 30 in good health. This chain's CDR3 is CASRSGQGAGETQYF. The CDR3 nucleotides read TGTGCCAGCAGATCGGGACAGGGTGCCGGCGAGACCCAGTACTTC.